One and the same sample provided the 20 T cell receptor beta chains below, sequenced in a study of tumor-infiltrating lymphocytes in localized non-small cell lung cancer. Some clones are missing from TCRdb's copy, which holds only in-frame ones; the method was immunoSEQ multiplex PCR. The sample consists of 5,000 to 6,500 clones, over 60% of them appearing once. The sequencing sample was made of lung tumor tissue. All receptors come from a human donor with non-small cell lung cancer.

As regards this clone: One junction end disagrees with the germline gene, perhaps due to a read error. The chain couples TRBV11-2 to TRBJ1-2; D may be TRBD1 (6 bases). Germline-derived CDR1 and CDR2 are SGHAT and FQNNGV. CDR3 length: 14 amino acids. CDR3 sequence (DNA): TGTGCCAGCAGCCTAGAGGGGGGTAACTATGGCTACACCTTC. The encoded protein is CASSLEGGNYGYTF.

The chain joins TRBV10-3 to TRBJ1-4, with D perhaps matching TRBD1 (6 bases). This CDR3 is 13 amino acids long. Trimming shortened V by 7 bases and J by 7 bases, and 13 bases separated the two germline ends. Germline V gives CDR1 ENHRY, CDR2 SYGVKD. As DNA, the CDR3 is TGTGCCATCAAGGCACAGGGAGGTGAAAAACTGTTTTTT. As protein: CAIKAQGGEKLFF.

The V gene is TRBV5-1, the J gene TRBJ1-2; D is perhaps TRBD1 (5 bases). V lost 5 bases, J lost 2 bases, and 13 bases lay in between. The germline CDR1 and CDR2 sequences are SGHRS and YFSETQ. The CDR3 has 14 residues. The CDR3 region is CASRGGVSNYGYTF. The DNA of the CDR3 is TGCGCCAGCAGGGGGGGGGTCTCGAACTATGGCTACACCTTC.

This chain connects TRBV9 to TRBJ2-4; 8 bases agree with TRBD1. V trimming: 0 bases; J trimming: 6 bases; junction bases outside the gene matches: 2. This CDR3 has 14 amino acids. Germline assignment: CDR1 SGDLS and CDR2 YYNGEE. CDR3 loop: CASSVAGQGNIQYF. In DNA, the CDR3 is TGTGCCAGCAGCGTAGCCGGACAGGGAAACATTCAGTACTTC.

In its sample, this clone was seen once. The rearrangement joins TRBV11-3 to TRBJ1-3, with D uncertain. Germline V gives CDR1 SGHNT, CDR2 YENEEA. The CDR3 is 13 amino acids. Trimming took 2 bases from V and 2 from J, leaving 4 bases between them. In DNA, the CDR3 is TGTGCCAGCAGCTTACGAACTGGAAACACCATATATTTT. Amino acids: CASSLRTGNTIYF.

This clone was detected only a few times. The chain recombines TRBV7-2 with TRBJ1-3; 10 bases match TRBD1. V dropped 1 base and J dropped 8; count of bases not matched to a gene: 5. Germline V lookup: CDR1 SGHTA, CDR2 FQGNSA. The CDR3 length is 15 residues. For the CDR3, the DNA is TGTGCCAGCAGCTTAGTGGGGACAGGGGAGCACACCATATATTTT. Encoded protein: CASSLVGTGEHTIYF.

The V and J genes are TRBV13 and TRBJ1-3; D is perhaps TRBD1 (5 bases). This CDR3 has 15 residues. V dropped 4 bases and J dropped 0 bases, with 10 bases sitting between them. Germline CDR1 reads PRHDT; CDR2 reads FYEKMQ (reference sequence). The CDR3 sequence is CASSSWGLSGNTIYF. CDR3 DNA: TGTGCCAGCAGCTCGTGGGGACTCTCTGGAAACACCATATATTTT.

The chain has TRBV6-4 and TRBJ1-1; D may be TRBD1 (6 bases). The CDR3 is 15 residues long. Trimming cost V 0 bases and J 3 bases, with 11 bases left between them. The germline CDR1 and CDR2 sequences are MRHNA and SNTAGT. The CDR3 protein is CASSDSGGGYTEAFF. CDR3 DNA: TGTGCCAGCAGTGACTCGGGGGGCGGTTACACTGAAGCTTTCTTT.

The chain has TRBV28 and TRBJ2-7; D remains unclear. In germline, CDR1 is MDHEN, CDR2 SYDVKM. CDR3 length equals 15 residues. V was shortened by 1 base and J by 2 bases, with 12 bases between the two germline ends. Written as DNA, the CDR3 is TGTGCCAGCAGTTTATTTGTCCAAAGTACCTACGAGCAGTACTTC. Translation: CASSLFVQSTYEQYF.

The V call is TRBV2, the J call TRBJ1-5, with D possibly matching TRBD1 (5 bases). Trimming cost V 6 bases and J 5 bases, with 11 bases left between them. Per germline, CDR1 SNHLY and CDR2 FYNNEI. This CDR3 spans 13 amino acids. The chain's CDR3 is CASRPHRYQPQHF. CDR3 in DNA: TGTGCCAGCAGACCCCACAGGTATCAGCCCCAGCATTTT. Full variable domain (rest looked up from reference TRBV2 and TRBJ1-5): EPEVTQTPSHQVTQMGQEVILRCVPISNHLYFYWYRQILGQKVEFLVSFYNNEISEKSEIFDDQFSVERPDGSNFTLKIRSTKLEDSAMYFCASRPHRYQPQHFGDGTRLSIL.

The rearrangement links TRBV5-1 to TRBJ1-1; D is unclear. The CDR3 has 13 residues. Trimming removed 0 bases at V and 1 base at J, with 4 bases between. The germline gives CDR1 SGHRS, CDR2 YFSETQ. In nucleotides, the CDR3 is TGCGCCAGCAGCTTGGCAGGGAACACTGAAGCTTTCTTT. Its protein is CASSLAGNTEAFF. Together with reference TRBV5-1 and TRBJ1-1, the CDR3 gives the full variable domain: KAGVTQTPRYLIKTRGQQVTLSCSPISGHRSVSWYQQTPGQGLQFLFEYFSETQRNKGNFPGRFSGRQFSNSRSEMNVSTLELGDSALYLCASSLAGNTEAFFGQGTRLTVV.

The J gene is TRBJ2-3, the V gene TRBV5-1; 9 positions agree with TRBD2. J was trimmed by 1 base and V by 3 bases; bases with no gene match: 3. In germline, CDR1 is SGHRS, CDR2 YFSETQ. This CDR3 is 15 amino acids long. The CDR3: CASSSTSGGTDTQYF. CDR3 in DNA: TGCGCCAGCAGCTCGACTAGCGGAGGCACAGATACGCAGTATTTT.

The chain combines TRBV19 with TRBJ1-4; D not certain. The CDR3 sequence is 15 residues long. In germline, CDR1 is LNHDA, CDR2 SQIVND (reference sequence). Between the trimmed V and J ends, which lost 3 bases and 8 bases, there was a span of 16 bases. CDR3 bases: TGTGCCAGTAGTATGTCCGGGTCATCCCACGAAAAACTGTTTTTT. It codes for CASSMSGSSHEKLFF.

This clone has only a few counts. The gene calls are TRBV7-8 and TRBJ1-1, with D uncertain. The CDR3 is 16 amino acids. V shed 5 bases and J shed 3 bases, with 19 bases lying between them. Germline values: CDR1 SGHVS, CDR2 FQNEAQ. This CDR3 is CASSGTVTTEDTEAFF. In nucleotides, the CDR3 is TGTGCCAGCAGCGGTACAGTGACAACTGAGGACACTGAAGCTTTCTTT.

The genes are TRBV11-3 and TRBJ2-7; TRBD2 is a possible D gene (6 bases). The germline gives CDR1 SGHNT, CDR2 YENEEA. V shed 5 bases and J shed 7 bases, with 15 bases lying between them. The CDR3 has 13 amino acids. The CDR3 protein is CASSQTSAGEQYF. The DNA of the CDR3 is TGTGCCAGCAGCCAGACAAGTGCGGGGGAGCAGTACTTC.

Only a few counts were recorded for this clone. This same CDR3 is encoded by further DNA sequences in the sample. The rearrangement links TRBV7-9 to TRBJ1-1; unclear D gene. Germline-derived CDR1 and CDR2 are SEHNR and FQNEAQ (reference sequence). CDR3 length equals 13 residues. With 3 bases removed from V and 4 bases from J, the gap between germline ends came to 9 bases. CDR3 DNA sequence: TGTGCCAGCAGCTTGGCAGTCGGCACTGAAGCTTTCTTT. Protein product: CASSLAVGTEAFF.

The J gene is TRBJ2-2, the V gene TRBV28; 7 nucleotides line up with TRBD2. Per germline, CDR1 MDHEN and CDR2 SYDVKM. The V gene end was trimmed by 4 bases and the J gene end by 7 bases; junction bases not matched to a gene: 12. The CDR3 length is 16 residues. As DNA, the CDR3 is TGTGCCAGCAGTTCTCCGGGCTCCGGGGGGATCGGGGAGCTGTTTTTT. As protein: CASSSPGSGGIGELFF.

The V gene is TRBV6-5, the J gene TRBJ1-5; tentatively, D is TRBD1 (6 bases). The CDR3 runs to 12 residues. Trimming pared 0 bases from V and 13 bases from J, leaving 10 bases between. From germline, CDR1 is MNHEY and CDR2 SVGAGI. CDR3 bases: TGTGCCAGCAGTTACTCGATGACAGGTCAGCATTTT. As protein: CASSYSMTGQHF.

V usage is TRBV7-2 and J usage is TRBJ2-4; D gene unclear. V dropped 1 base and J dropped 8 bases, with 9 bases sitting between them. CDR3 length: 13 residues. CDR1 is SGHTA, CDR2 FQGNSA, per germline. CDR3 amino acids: CASSLDRQDIQYF. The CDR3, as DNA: TGTGCCAGCAGCTTAGACCGCCAAGACATTCAGTACTTC. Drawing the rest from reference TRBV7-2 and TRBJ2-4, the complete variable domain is GAGVSQSPSNKVTEKGKDVELRCDPISGHTALYWYRQSLGQGLEFLIYFQGNSAPDKSGLPSDRFSAERTGGSVSTLTIQRTQQEDSAVYLCASSLDRQDIQYFGAGTRLSVL.

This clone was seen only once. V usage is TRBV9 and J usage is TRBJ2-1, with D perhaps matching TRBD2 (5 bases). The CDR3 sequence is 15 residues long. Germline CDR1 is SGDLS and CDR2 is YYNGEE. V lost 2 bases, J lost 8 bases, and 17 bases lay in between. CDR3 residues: CASSVVSGGVDEQFF. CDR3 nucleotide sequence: TGTGCCAGCAGCGTGGTAAGCGGAGGAGTGGATGAGCAGTTCTTC. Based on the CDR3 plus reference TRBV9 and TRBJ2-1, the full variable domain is DSGVTQTPKHLITATGQRVTLRCSPRSGDLSVYWYQQSLDQGLQFLIQYYNGEERAKGNILERFSAQQFPDLHSELNLSSLELGDSALYFCASSVVSGGVDEQFFGPGTRLTVL.